A selection of T cell receptor beta chains follows, all from one sample in a study of CD8 T cells in Susac syndrome. Each CDR3 protein is one row after TCRdb ran MiXCR on the immunoSEQ multiplex PCR reads. The sample holds about 120,000 distinct CDR3 sequences, 85% to 95% seen once. Material for sequencing was CD4+ T cells from PBMCs. Receptors were obtained from a human donor with multiple sclerosis. CDR3s include the opening cysteine and the closing phenylalanine or tryptophan. D genes are given only for firm matches. The size field is filled for only some rows; it gives once, few, many or a size class.

TRBJ2-1 once TRBV18 TRBD2 TGTGCCAGCACCCCCGGACTAGCGGGGGGGGACAATGAGCAGTTCTTC CASTPGLAGGDNEQFF
TRBJ1-5 - TRBV6-1 - TGTGCCAGCAGTGAACTAGGAGGGATGAGCAATCAGCCCCAGCATTTT CASSELGGMSNQPQHF
TRBJ1-1 - TRBV5-4 - TGTGCCAGCAGCTTGGATGAGGGAACGGCTTTCTTT CASSLDEGTAFF
TRBJ2-1 - TRBV20-1 - TGCAGTGCCGAATCGAGCGGGTACAATGAGCAGTTCTTC CSAESSGYNEQFF
TRBJ1-6 - TRBV6-5 TRBD1 TGTGCCAGCAGTTACCTTGGACAGGGGAATAATTCACCCCTCCACTTT CASSYLGQGNNSPLHF
TRBJ2-2 once TRBV5-1 TRBD2 TGCGCCAGCAGCTACGGGACTAAACGGGGCGGGGAGCTGTTTTTT CASSYGTKRGGELFF
TRBJ2-5 once TRBV11-2 - TGTGCCAGCAGCGAAGGGTACCAGGAGACCCAGTACTTC CASSEGYQETQYF
TRBJ1-2 - TRBV29-1 - TGCAGCGTTTCGGGGCCCAACTATGGCTACACCTTC CSVSGPNYGYTF
TRBJ1-6 - TRBV24-1 - TGTGCCACCACCACCCCGGGGGGAGATTCACCCCTCCACTTT CATTTPGGDSPLHF
TRBJ1-3 - TRBV19 - TGTGCCAGTAGTGCTAGACAGGCCTCTGGAAACACCATATATTTT CASSARQASGNTIYF
TRBJ2-4 - TRBV20-1 TRBD1 TGCAGTGCTAGAGATTGGGGACAGGGGAACATTCAGTACTTC CSARDWGQGNIQYF
TRBJ2-5 - TRBV30 - TGTGCCTGGAGTGAACAGAAAGAGACCCAGTACTTC CAWSEQKETQYF
TRBJ2-5 - TRBV4-1 - TGCGCCAGCAGCCAAATGATAGTAGAGACCCAGTACTTC CASSQMIVETQYF
TRBJ1-2 - TRBV11-3 - TGTGCCAGCAGCCCGAGACGGGGGAGGAACTATGGCTACACCTTC CASSPRRGRNYGYTF
TRBJ2-7 once TRBV7-2 - TGTGCCAGCAGCTTAGCGGCCTTCGGGGAGCAGTACTTC CASSLAAFGEQYF
TRBJ1-5 - TRBV30 - TGTGCCTGGAGTGTACCTCGACACGGCAATCAGCCCCAGCATTTT CAWSVPRHGNQPQHF
TRBJ1-5 - TRBV5-1 TRBD1 TGCGCCAGCAGCTTAAAGGACAGGGCTCAGCCCCAGCATTTT CASSLKDRAQPQHF
TRBJ1-4 - TRBV11-2 TRBD1 TGTGCCAGCAGCTTAGCCGGAGGGGGCTCTAATGAAAAACTGTTTTTT CASSLAGGGSNEKLFF
TRBJ1-1 - TRBV7-2 - TGTGCCAGCAGCTTACTGGGGAACGCGGCTTTCTTT CASSLLGNAAFF
TRBJ1-2 once TRBV5-1 - TGCGCCAGCAGCGGAACATCCGGGGAAAACGGCTATGGCTACACCTTC CASSGTSGENGYGYTF
TRBJ2-7 - TRBV28 - TGTGCCCCGGGGAGGGGGGTCCTCTCCTACGAGCAGTACTTC CAPGRGVLSYEQYF
TRBJ2-1 - TRBV20-1 TRBD2 TGCAGTGCTAGGTCAACTCGGACTAGAGAGTTGGGTGAGCAGTTCTTC CSARSTRTRELGEQFF
TRBJ1-1 few TRBV5-1 TRBD1 TGCGCCAGCAGCTCACAGGGGCGTACTGAAGCTTTCTTT CASSSQGRTEAFF
TRBJ1-2 - TRBV5-6 - TGTGCCAGCAGCTTGGCCCACGGGGCCTATGGCTACACCTTC CASSLAHGAYGYTF